These 9 T cell receptor beta chains share one sample of origin, sequenced in a study of blood T cell repertoires in COVID-19. Here immunoSEQ multiplex PCR was the method, and the copy in TCRdb shows in-frame clones only, minus some. The sample includes about 160,000 clones, about four fifths of them seen just once. Sample: peripheral blood. All receptors come from a man in his 60s with active or convalescent COVID-19.

The chain employs TRBV28 and TRBJ1-5; D gene uncertain. CDR1 and CDR2 (germline): MDHEN, SYDVKM. The CDR3 length is 16 residues. The V gene lost 4 bases and the J gene lost 0 bases, with 13 bases spanning the gap. The CDR3 loop is CASSSTLGFSNQPQHF. In DNA form, the CDR3 reads TGTGCCAGCAGTTCCACTCTCGGTTTTAGCAATCAGCCCCAGCATTTT.

This chain connects TRBV6-5 to TRBJ1-2; 8 nucleotides match TRBD1. Trimming cost V 6 bases and J 5 bases; bases outside gene matches: 11. Germline V gives CDR1 MNHEY, CDR2 SVGAGI. CDR3 length: 15 residues. The CDR3 reads CASSQNTGGGYGYTF. Written as DNA, the CDR3 is TGTGCCAGCAGCCAGAACACAGGGGGAGGGTATGGCTACACCTTC.

This chain uses TRBV11-2 with TRBJ1-1, with D possibly matching TRBD1 (5 bases). Trimming cost V 5 bases and J 0 bases, with 13 bases left between them. The CDR3 has 15 residues. Germline CDR1 is SGHAT and CDR2 is FQNNGV. This CDR3 reads CASSQKWGVNTEAFF. The CDR3 region has the DNA TGTGCCAGCAGCCAAAAATGGGGGGTGAACACTGAAGCTTTCTTT.

This clone was counted between two and nine times. The genes are TRBV2 and TRBJ2-3; 9 positions match TRBD2. Germline V gives CDR1 SNHLY, CDR2 FYNNEI. Losses at the gene ends were 7 bases for V and 2 bases for J; bases not matched to a gene: 13. The CDR3 contains 17 residues. The CDR3: CASTGSGGPPSTDTQYF. CDR3 DNA: TGTGCCAGCACCGGCAGCGGGGGGCCCCCGTCCACAGATACGCAGTATTTT.

The chain employs TRBV28 and TRBJ1-5, with a weak D call TRBD1 (6 bases). Germline CDR1 MDHEN, CDR2 SYDVKM. CDR3 length: 15 amino acids. Deletions cut 6 bases from V and 0 bases from J, with 12 bases between. This chain's CDR3 is CASSLGQLSNQPQHF. CDR3 sequence (DNA): TGTGCCAGCAGCTTAGGACAGCTTAGCAATCAGCCCCAGCATTTT.

This clone was observed a single time. J is TRBJ2-1 and V is TRBV21-1; TRBD2, the table's D call, lacks a check against the DNA. TRBV21-1 is tagged as a pseudogene. This CDR3 is built from 16 residues. The CDR3 bases are TGTGCCAGCAGCAAAGGGACTAGCGGGGGGATTAGTGAGCAGTTCTTC. It is translated as CASSKGTSGGISEQFF.

The rearrangement links TRBV5-6 to TRBJ2-5; D is possibly TRBD2 (6 bases). Trimming took off 1 base at V and 5 bases at J, with 12 bases between the two ends. The germline V gene encodes CDR1 SGHDT and CDR2 YYEEEE. CDR3 length: 14 residues. The CDR3 region is CASSLWGVSETQYF. Here the CDR3 DNA reads TGTGCCAGCAGCTTGTGGGGGGTGTCGGAGACCCAGTACTTC. Full variable domain (rest looked up from reference TRBV5-6 and TRBJ2-5): DAGVTQSPTHLIKTRGQQVTLRCSPKSGHDTVSWYQQALGQGPQFIFQYYEEEERQRGNFPDRFSGHQFPNYSSELNVNALLLGDSALYLCASSLWGVSETQYFGPGTRLLVL.

This rearrangement joins TRBV5-4 to TRBJ1-2; D is perhaps TRBD1 (5 bases). This CDR3 has 13 amino acids. Germline values: CDR1 SGHNT, CDR2 YYREEE (reference sequence). V shed 3 bases and J shed 8 bases, with 14 bases lying between them. The CDR3 coding sequence is TGTGCCAGCAGCTGGGGGACTGTTCGGGGCTACACCTTC. It is translated as CASSWGTVRGYTF.

The sample holds a few counts of this clone. J is TRBJ2-1 and V is TRBV1; the D call of TRBD2 is as the table states it, not checked on the DNA. TRBV1 is shown as a pseudogene. This CDR3 region has 16 residues. Written as DNA, the CDR3 is TGCACCAGCAGCCAAGATCCGGGGGGGCGAGACAATGAGCAGTTCTTC. Its protein product is CTSSQDPGGRDNEQFF.